One and the same sample provided the 20 T cell receptor beta chains below, sequenced in a study of cytomegalovirus exposure and HLA in healthy donors. PCR used 60 Vbeta primers and 13 Jbeta primers. Produced via immunoSEQ multiplex PCR; TCRdb's table is partial and in-frame only. The sample comprises about 120,000 clones, over 75% of which are singletons, and 5.8% rests with the top ten. The sequenced material came from PBMCs. The receptor source for this set is a man aged 18 to 30 in good health and CMV-seropositive.

The V gene is TRBV10-3, the J gene TRBJ2-5, with 8 nucleotides matching TRBD2. TRBJ2-7 matches the DNA end more closely, so the J call is doubtful. CDR1 is ENHRY and CDR2 is SYGVKD in the germline V gene. This CDR3 region has 14 residues. The CDR3 spells CATQPGLDSYEQYF. In nucleotides, the CDR3 is TGTGCCACCCAACCGGGACTAGACTCCTACGAGCAGTACTTC.

This clone was picked up a small number of times. The chain employs TRBV7-2 and TRBJ1-5, with D possibly TRBD1 on 5 matching bases. The CDR3 has 15 residues. From germline, CDR1 is SGHTA and CDR2 FQGNSA. V lost 1 base and J lost 6, with 13 bases in between. The CDR3 protein is CASSLGQPGGQPQHF. CDR3 DNA: TGTGCCAGCAGCTTAGGACAGCCAGGCGGTCAGCCCCAGCATTTT.

The chain joins TRBV28 to TRBJ1-2, with 7 bases matching TRBD1. Per the germline V gene, CDR1 is MDHEN and CDR2 is SYDVKM. The CDR3 has 16 residues. V gave up 1 base and J gave up 7 bases; unmatched junction bases: 12. CDR3 protein: CASSLSPTGTFSGYTF. Here the CDR3 DNA reads TGTGCCAGCAGTTTATCCCCGACAGGGACTTTCTCTGGCTACACCTTC.

The chain employs TRBV6-4 and TRBJ1-2; unclear D gene. Germline lookup yields CDR1 MRHNA and CDR2 SNTAGT. The CDR3 is made up of 14 amino acids. Trimming took off 0 bases at V and 2 bases at J, with 7 bases between the two ends. Here the CDR3 DNA reads TGTGCCAGCAGTGACTCCGGAGGGAACTATGGCTACACCTTC. Translation: CASSDSGGNYGYTF.

The chain carries TRBV9 and TRBJ2-1; 9 nucleotides align to TRBD2. CDR1 and CDR2 (germline): SGDLS, YYNGEE. The J segment lost 4 bases and the V segment lost 4 bases, leaving 6 bases of the junction unmatched. The CDR3 extends over 15 amino acids. The CDR3 bases are TGTGCCAGCAGCTCTAGCGGGACTTGGTACAATGAGCAGTTCTTC. Translation: CASSSSGTWYNEQFF.

This chain connects TRBV9 to TRBJ1-4, with 10 bases fitting TRBD1. V was clipped by 3 bases and J by 5 bases; unmatched bases: 4. CDR1 SGDLS and CDR2 YYNGEE come from the germline V gene. The CDR3 is 15 residues long. CDR3 protein: CASSGRTGGNEKLFF. The CDR3 coding sequence is TGTGCCAGCAGCGGTCGGACAGGGGGAAATGAAAAACTGTTTTTT.

The V and J genes are TRBV11-2 and TRBJ2-7; TRBD1 matches at 8 bases. This CDR3 is built from 15 residues. The J segment lost 6 bases and the V segment lost 5 bases, leaving 12 bases of the junction unmatched. CDR1 is SGHAT, CDR2 FQNNGV, per germline. CDR3 coding DNA: TGTGCCAGCAGCACCTCCGGGACAGGTCCCTCCGAGCAGTACTTC. It specifies CASSTSGTGPSEQYF.

The chain recombines TRBV6-1 with TRBJ1-5, with D possibly matching TRBD1 (6 bases). CDR1 is MNHNS, CDR2 SASEGT, per germline. The germline V and J ends were trimmed by 3 bases and 4 bases, with 10 bases remaining between them. This CDR3 has 14 amino acids. The CDR3: CASSEGAWNQPQHF. In DNA, the CDR3 is TGTGCCAGCAGTGAGGGGGCATGGAATCAGCCCCAGCATTTT.

This clone was observed a single time. This rearrangement joins TRBV6-5 to TRBJ1-2; a possible D gene is TRBD1 (6 bases). Germline V gene sequence: CDR1 MNHEY, CDR2 SVGAGI. The length of the CDR3 is 13 residues. Trimming removed 8 bases from V and 6 bases from J, with 16 bases in between. This CDR3 reads CASANRVRDGYTF. Here the CDR3 DNA reads TGTGCCAGCGCGAACAGGGTCCGGGATGGCTACACCTTC.

Written as DNA, the CDR3 is TGTGCCAGCAGCTTAGAAGAGGGTGGCAGGGGTCGTGGCTACACCTTC. Translating gives CASSLEEGGRGRGYTF. The J gene is TRBJ1-2, the V gene TRBV7-9, with a possible D match to TRBD1 (6 bases). The CDR3 runs 16 residues. V was cut by 1 base and J by 7 bases, with 19 bases left in between. Germline-derived CDR1 and CDR2 are SEHNR and FQNEAQ (reference sequence).

The J gene is TRBJ1-6, the V gene TRBV19, with D perhaps TRBD1 (6 bases). From germline, CDR1 is LNHDA and CDR2 SQIVND (reference sequence). V gave up 8 bases and J gave up 9 bases, with 14 bases separating them. The CDR3 has 13 amino acids. The chain's CDR3 is CASCQGNRSPLHF. The CDR3 bases are TGTGCCAGTTGTCAGGGGAATCGTTCACCCCTCCACTTT.

This clone was detected only a few times. The genes are TRBV6-5 and TRBJ2-3; D is possibly TRBD2 (6 bases). The CDR3 covers 14 residues. The V gene's germline CDR1 is MNHEY and CDR2 SVGAGI. Between the trimmed V and J ends, which lost 2 bases and 4 bases, there was a span of 10 bases. This chain's CDR3 is CASSYPGGSDTQYF. The CDR3, as DNA: TGTGCCAGCAGTTACCCCGGAGGGTCAGATACGCAGTATTTT.

V is TRBV21-1 and J is TRBJ2-1; the table's D call, TRBD2, has no DNA check behind it. TRBV21-1 represents a pseudogene. The CDR3 spans 16 residues. The CDR3 loop is CASSKGISGSYGEQFF. The CDR3 DNA reads as TGTGCCAGCAGCAAAGGAATTAGCGGGAGTTATGGTGAGCAGTTCTTC.

This sequence joins TRBV30 and TRBJ2-5; possible D gene TRBD2, 5 bases. The J call is uncertain, as TRBJ2-7 better fits the DNA end. The CDR3 runs 13 residues. CDR1 is GTSNPN and CDR2 is SVGIG in the germline V gene (reference sequence). CDR3: CAWKDFYSYEQYF. CDR3 sequence (DNA): TGTGCCTGGAAGGACTTCTACTCCTACGAGCAGTACTTC.

This sequence joins TRBV2 and TRBJ1-6; 10 bases map to TRBD1. The V gene's germline CDR1 is SNHLY and CDR2 FYNNEI. Trimming removed 5 bases from V and 4 bases from J; junction bases left unmatched: 11. CDR3 size: 18 residues. CDR3 sequence: CASSNSGTGVLYNSPLHF. The DNA for the CDR3 is TGTGCCAGCAGTAATTCCGGGACAGGGGTCTTGTATAATTCACCCCTCCACTTT.

The V and J genes are TRBV28 and TRBJ2-7, with 7 bases fitting TRBD1. J gave up 7 bases and V 4 bases, and 19 bases lay outside the gene matches. This CDR3 has 17 residues. CDR1 and CDR2 from the germline V gene are MDHEN and SYDVKM. The CDR3 reads CASSYGGTGARLREQYF. CDR3 in DNA: TGTGCCAGCAGTTATGGCGGTACAGGGGCCCGCCTTCGTGAGCAGTACTTC. Looking up the rest from reference TRBV28 and TRBJ2-7 gives the full variable domain: DVKVTQSSRYLVKRTGEKVFLECVQDMDHENMFWYRQDPGLGLRLIYFSYDVKMKEKGDIPEGYSVSREKKERFSLILESASTNQTSMYLCASSYGGTGARLREQYFGPGTRLTVT.

The chain employs TRBV10-1 and TRBJ2-5, with 8 positions matching TRBD2. The J segment lost 2 bases and the V segment lost 3 bases, leaving 8 bases of the junction unmatched. From germline, CDR1 is WNHNN and CDR2 SYGVQD (reference sequence). The CDR3 is 16 residues long. The CDR3 coding sequence is TGCGCCAGCAGTGACACGGGACGCGGGGGGCAAGAGACCCAGTACTTC. Translation: CASSDTGRGGQETQYF.

This clone was seen more than once but under ten times. The chain is built from TRBV5-4 and TRBJ2-5; 7 nucleotides align to TRBD2. This CDR3 contains 14 residues. Per germline, CDR1 SGHNT and CDR2 YYREEE (reference sequence). The J segment lost 2 bases and the V segment lost 4 bases, leaving 5 bases of the junction unmatched. CDR3 nucleotides: TGTGCCAGCAGCCCGGGGGGAACACAAGAGACCCAGTACTTC. It specifies CASSPGGTQETQYF.

This rearrangement joins TRBV6-6 to TRBJ1-1, with D possibly matching TRBD1 (5 bases). The CDR3 sequence is 14 residues long. Trimming shortened V by 2 bases and J by 0 bases, and 7 bases separated the two germline ends. CDR1 is MNHNY and CDR2 is SVGAGI in the germline V gene (reference sequence). As DNA, the CDR3 is TGTGCCAGCAGTTACGACAGACTGAACACTGAAGCTTTCTTT. Translation: CASSYDRLNTEAFF.

This sequence joins TRBV5-1 and TRBJ2-1, with TRBD2 matching over 10 bases. Germline assignment: CDR1 SGHRS and CDR2 YFSETQ. The CDR3 contains 14 residues. J was trimmed by 6 bases and V by 3 bases; bases with no gene match: 3. The CDR3 sequence is CASSSGTSVNEQFF. In DNA, the CDR3 is TGCGCCAGCAGCTCCGGGACTAGCGTCAATGAGCAGTTCTTC.